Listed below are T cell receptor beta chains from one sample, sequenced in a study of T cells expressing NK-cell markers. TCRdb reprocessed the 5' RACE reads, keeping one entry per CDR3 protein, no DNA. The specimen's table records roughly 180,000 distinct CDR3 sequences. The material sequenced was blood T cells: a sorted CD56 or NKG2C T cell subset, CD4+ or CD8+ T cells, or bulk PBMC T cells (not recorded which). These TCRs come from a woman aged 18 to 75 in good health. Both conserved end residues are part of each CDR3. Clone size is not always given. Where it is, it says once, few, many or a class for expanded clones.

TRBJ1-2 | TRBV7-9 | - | CASSRDGGGGYTF
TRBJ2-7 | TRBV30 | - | CAWSVLYEPSSYEQYF
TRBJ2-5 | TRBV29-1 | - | CSVVLATEETQYF
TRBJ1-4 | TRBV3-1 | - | CASSPKAGFGSTNEKLFF
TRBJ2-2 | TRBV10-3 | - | CAGMSGIGTGELFF
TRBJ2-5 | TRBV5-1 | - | CASSLASGDGETQYF
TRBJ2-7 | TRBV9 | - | CASSVTQDGIYEQYF
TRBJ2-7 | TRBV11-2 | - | CASSARRVGFAYEQYF
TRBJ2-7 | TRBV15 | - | CATTRDLTGLQYF
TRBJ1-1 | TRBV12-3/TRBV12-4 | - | CASSGGWITEAFF
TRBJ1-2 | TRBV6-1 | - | CASSPEGQGFYGYTF
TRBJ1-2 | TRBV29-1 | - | CSARQGVNYGYTF
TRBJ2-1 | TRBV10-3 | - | CAPLARSREPNNEQFF
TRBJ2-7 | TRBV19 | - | CASQVRGSFEQYF
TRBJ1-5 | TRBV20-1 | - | CSANARGVGQPQHF
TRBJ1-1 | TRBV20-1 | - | CSARPPGGGTEAFF
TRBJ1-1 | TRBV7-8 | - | CASSLLGPEVFF
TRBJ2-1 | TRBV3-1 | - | CASSQDPRTGNYNEQFF
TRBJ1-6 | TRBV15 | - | CATSRGSLDSPLHF
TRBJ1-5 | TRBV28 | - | CASSLQRRLHQPQHF
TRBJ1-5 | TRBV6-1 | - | CASVGGGNQPQHF
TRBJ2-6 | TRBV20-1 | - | CSARQGSAGANVLTF
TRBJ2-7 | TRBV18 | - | CASSPQSPSGGIEQYF
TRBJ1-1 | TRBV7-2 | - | CASSGRDRAGTEAFF
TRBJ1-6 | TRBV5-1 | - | CASRQGAGSPLHF
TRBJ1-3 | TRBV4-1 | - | CASSPPGLSSGNTIYF
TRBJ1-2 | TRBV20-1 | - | CSASRRRNGGYTF
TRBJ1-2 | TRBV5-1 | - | CASSQPRPVEPYGYTF
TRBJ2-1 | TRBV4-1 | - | CASSQGLLRLAGYNEQFF
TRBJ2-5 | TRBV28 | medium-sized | CASSLAGANGETQYF
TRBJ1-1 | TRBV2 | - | CASSESRGRLGTEAFF
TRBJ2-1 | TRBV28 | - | CASSFGVNEQFF
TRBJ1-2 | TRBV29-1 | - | CSVAGESGTNYGYTF
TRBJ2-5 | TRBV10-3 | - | CAISETGTSGRGETQYF
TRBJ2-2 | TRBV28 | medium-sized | CASRRQGNTGELFF
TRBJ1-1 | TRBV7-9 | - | CASMADNGYEAFF
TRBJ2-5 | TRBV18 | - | CASSPTGTGSQETQYF
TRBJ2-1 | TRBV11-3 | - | CASSLGSGTITEQFF
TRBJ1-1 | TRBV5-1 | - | CASSSTTGISEAFF
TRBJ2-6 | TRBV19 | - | CASSTFQAGANVLTF
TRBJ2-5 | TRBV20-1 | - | CSAKGLVQETQYF
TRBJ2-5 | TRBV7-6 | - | CASSDRTAQETQYF
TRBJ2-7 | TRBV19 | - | CASSISGGTYEQYF
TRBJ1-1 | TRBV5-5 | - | CASSLKPGGGTEAFF
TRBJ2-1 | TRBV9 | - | CASSVGLIRDRGHNEQFF
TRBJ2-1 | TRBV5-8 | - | CASSLQSGSYNEQFF
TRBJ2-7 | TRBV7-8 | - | CASSQGTSGVISYEQYF
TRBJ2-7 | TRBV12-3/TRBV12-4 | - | CASSLSAGGSGEQYF
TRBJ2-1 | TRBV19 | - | CASSRLAGLDNEQFF
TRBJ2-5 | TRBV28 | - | CASSLLEGVGQETQYF
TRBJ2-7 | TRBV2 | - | CASSGAGPRGEQYF
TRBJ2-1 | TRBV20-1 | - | CSATSPGSSYNEQFF
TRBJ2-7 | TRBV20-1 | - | CSAVTGREQYF
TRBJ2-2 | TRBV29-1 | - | CSVGDRGSGELFF
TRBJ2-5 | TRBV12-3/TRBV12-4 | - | CASSSGTGIQETQYF
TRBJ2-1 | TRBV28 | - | CASKGTSGTYNEQFF
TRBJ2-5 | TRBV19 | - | CASSRDRAPRETQYF
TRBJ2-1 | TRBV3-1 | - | CASSQDRGLAKFF
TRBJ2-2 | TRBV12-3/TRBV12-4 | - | CATRAGSDTGELFF
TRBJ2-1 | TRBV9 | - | CASSRAGRINEQFF